This T cell receptor (beta chain) was sequenced for a study of spatial heterogeneity in lung cancer. Study background: In raw reads, more than eight appearances on average were recorded for each unique TCR and UMI combination.

Unique molecular identifiers, one per molecule, were present on every TCR cDNA molecule. TCRdb reanalysed the 5' RACE reads using MiXCR and keeps one entry per CDR3 protein. The sample yields about 18,000 distinct CDR3 sequences, around 19% seen once. This clonotype was counted at least ten times. As to time point: sample taken at primary tumor resection. In each case, whole RNA from tumor, nontumor lung or frozen PBMC was sequenced unsorted. The donor population consisted of approximately 79 patients with untreated, early-stage non-small cell lung cancer. Source: PBMCs, taken at surgery. This clonotype was sampled from a male donor with early-stage non-small cell lung cancer.

CDR3 nucleotide sequence: TGTGCCAGCAGCCCTGGCGGGGGGACTAGCACAGATACGCAGTATTTT. Its translation is CASSPGGGTSTDTQYF. The chain is built from TRBV5-6 and TRBJ2-3, with 8 bases fitting TRBD2. In germline, CDR1 is SGHDT, CDR2 YYEEEE. Trimming at V came to 4 bases and at J to 0 bases, leaving 7 bases not matched to a gene. The CDR3 sequence is 16 residues long.